This T cell receptor (beta chain) originates from a study of blood T cell repertoires in COVID-19. Profiling relied on immunoSEQ multiplex PCR, and the TCRdb table lists in-frame clones only, not all of them. Among hundreds of thousands of clones listed, around 90% were seen once. Germline CDR1 is KGHDR and CDR2 is SFDVKD. Trimming cost V 2 bases and J 12 bases; bases outside gene matches: 12. This CDR3 region has 16 residues. The genes are TRBV24-1 and TRBJ2-2; 9 nucleotides agree with TRBD2. The material sequenced was peripheral blood. The sequence derives from a man aged 55 to 70 who had recovered from COVID-19. CDR3 sequence (DNA): TGTGCCACCAGTGATTCCCGCGCTAGCGGGGAGTTGAAGCTGTTTTTT. Translation gives CATSDSRASGELKLFF.